The 27 T cell receptor beta chains listed next were all sequenced from one sample in a study of a mutant IDH1 vaccine in newly diagnosed glioma. Repertoires were generated with immunoSEQ multiplex PCR, while TCRdb's copy carries only in-frame clones and drops some. The table shows 77,000 or so clones, with approximately 80% occurring only once. The time point here: week 47, end of study. Alongside topical imiquimod, each dose of vaccine comprised 300 ug of mutant IDH1 20-mer peptide. For these receptors, no antigen is known. The material sequenced was PBMCs, taken from a glioma patient whose treatment included an IDH1 peptide vaccine. The receptors were sampled from a man aged 40-55 years with glioma.

The table lists this clone with a count of one. V and J are TRBV7-8 and TRBJ2-2; tentative D call: TRBD1 (5 bases). The length of the CDR3 is 12 residues. Germline V gene data show CDR1 as SGHVS and CDR2 as FQNEAQ. V was cut by 10 bases and J by 7 bases, with 13 bases left in between. The CDR3 DNA follows: TGTGCCACGCAGGGAATCGGCGGGGAGCTGTTTTTT. This sequence encodes CATQGIGGELFF.

The chain has TRBV7-2 and TRBJ2-3, with 8 bases lining up with TRBD2. Germline trimming cut 2 bases from V and 5 bases from J; bases unmatched to any gene: 3. The length of the CDR3 is 14 residues. Germline V gene sequence: CDR1 SGHTA, CDR2 FQGNSA. CDR3 coding DNA: TGTGCCAGCAGCTTAAGCGGGAGTCAAGATACGCAGTATTTT. The encoded protein is CASSLSGSQDTQYF.

The chain is built from TRBV11-1 and TRBJ2-5; 9 bases fit TRBD2. The end of the DNA is better explained by TRBJ2-7, so the J call may be wrong. From germline, CDR1 is SGHAT and CDR2 FQDESV (reference sequence). The CDR3 is made up of 16 amino acids. The CDR3 sequence: CASSSLRLAGTYEQYF. CDR3 DNA: TGTGCCAGCAGCAGCTTACGTCTAGCGGGAACCTACGAGCAGTACTTC.

V is TRBV18 and J is TRBJ1-2; D may be TRBD1 (5 bases). V was pared by 3 bases and J by 1 base, with 9 bases between. The CDR3 runs 14 residues. Germline CDR1 reads KGHSH; CDR2 reads LQKENI. Written as DNA, the CDR3 is TGTGCCAGCTCACCGGCCCAGGGTAACTATGGCTACACCTTC. Translating it yields CASSPAQGNYGYTF.

The chain employs TRBV7-2 and TRBJ2-7; D gene unclear. This CDR3 contains 12 residues. From germline, CDR1 is SGHTA and CDR2 FQGNSA. The V end was cut by 2 bases, the J end by 3 bases, with 5 bases between. The CDR3 coding sequence is TGTGCCAGCAGCTTAACTTTCTACGAGCAGTACTTC. It is translated as CASSLTFYEQYF.

This chain joins TRBV7-6 and TRBJ2-3; 11 bases line up with TRBD2. V shed 1 base and J 5 bases; nucleotides not matched to a gene: 11. CDR1 is SGHVS and CDR2 is FNYEAQ in the germline V gene. The CDR3 runs 18 residues. The CDR3 loop is CASSLGPGLAVLGDTQYF. The CDR3 nucleotides are TGTGCCAGCAGCTTAGGGCCGGGACTAGCGGTCCTTGGAGATACGCAGTATTTT. The full variable domain, completed using reference TRBV7-6 and TRBJ2-3, is GAGVSQSPRYKVTKRGQDVALRCDPISGHVSLYWYRQALGQGPEFLTYFNYEAQQDKSGLPNDRFSAERPEGSISTLTIQRTEQRDSAMYRCASSLGPGLAVLGDTQYFGPGTRLTVL.

J is TRBJ1-5 and V is TRBV6-5, with no clear D. The length of the CDR3 is 15 residues. V lost 6 bases and J 0 bases, leaving 12 bases between the germline ends. CDR1 is MNHEY, CDR2 SVGAGI, per germline. The CDR3 loop is CASSRDFISNQPQHF. The CDR3 DNA follows: TGTGCCAGCAGCCGGGATTTTATTAGCAATCAGCCCCAGCATTTT.

The rearrangement joins TRBV7-2 to TRBJ2-7; 9 bases map to TRBD1. This CDR3 is built from 15 residues. Germline V gene lookup returns CDR1 SGHTA and CDR2 FQGNSA. The V segment lost 5 bases and the J segment 3 bases; nucleotides outside the gene matches: 8. The chain's CDR3 is CASSGVGDRVYEQYF. For the CDR3, the DNA is TGTGCCAGCAGCGGTGTGGGGGACAGGGTCTACGAGCAGTACTTC.

The genes are TRBV6-5 and TRBJ2-7, with TRBD2 matching 8 bases. CDR1 and CDR2 (germline): MNHEY, SVGAGI. This CDR3 spans 14 amino acids. Trimming cost V 4 bases and J 4 bases; bases outside gene matches: 6. Written as DNA, the CDR3 is TGTGCCAGCAGTTCCGGGACTAGTGTTTACGAGCAGTACTTC. Translated: CASSSGTSVYEQYF.

This chain uses TRBV6-5 with TRBJ2-7; 8 positions agree with TRBD2. Germline V gene lookup returns CDR1 MNHEY and CDR2 SVGAGI. J lost 2 bases, V lost 8 bases, and 5 bases had no gene match. The CDR3 covers 13 residues. For the CDR3, the DNA is TGTGCCAGCCGGACGGGGGGGGCCTACGAGCAGTACTTC. Translated, it gives CASRTGGAYEQYF.

J is TRBJ2-3 and V is TRBV5-6, with 11 bases identical to TRBD2. With V trimmed by 5 bases and J by 8 bases, 13 bases remained unmatched. This CDR3 is 16 amino acids long. Germline V gene data show CDR1 as SGHDT and CDR2 as YYEEEE. The CDR3 DNA follows: TGTGCCAGCAGACCATACGGGACTAGCGGACCCCGTACGCAGTATTTT. Amino acids: CASRPYGTSGPRTQYF.

The chain joins TRBV19 to TRBJ2-7; 7 bases line up with TRBD1. CDR1 is LNHDA, CDR2 SQIVND, per germline (reference sequence). The CDR3 extends over 14 amino acids. Trimming cost V 7 bases and J 2 bases; bases outside gene matches: 8. The CDR3 loop is CASTPRDSTYEQYF. CDR3 DNA sequence: TGTGCCAGTACCCCCCGGGACAGCACCTACGAGCAGTACTTC.

This clone was seen only a few times. The rearrangement joins TRBV10-3 to TRBJ1-1; the D gene is possibly TRBD1 (6 bases). Trimming removed 4 bases at V and 4 bases at J, with 16 bases between. Germline CDR1 ENHRY, CDR2 SYGVKD. This CDR3 is 15 amino acids long. CDR3 bases: TGTGCCATCAGTGCCAAAACAGGGAGCTCCACTGAAGCTTTCTTT. It translates to CAISAKTGSSTEAFF.

J is TRBJ2-2 and V is TRBV4-3, with D possibly being TRBD1 or TRBD2 (5 bases each). The germline gives CDR1 LGHNA, CDR2 YSLEER. The CDR3 has 19 amino acids. Deletions cut 0 bases from V and 5 bases from J, with 22 bases between. This CDR3 reads CASSQETDGAGTTTGELFF. The CDR3 bases are TGCGCCAGCAGCCAAGAAACCGATGGGGCAGGGACGACTACCGGGGAGCTGTTTTTT.

The V call is TRBV7-9, the J call TRBJ1-6, with D perhaps TRBD1 (5 bases). Trimming left V 5 bases short and J 7 bases short, with 12 bases between. The CDR3 consists of 14 residues. CDR1 and CDR2 from the germline V gene are SEHNR and FQNEAQ (reference sequence). CDR3 bases: TGTGCCAGCAGCACCGGGACTCAGAATTCACCCCTCCACTTT. Translation gives CASSTGTQNSPLHF.

This chain links TRBV21-1 with TRBJ1-3; the table's TRBD1 call for D was not verified on the DNA. TRBV21-1 is flagged as a pseudogene. The CDR3 contains 15 residues. This chain's CDR3 is CASSKGQESGNTIYF. The CDR3 nucleotides are TGTGCCAGCAGCAAAGGACAGGAGAGTGGAAACACCATATATTTT.

The chain uses TRBV5-1 and TRBJ1-6; D unclear. Between the trimmed V and J ends, which lost 0 bases and 0 bases, there was a span of 7 bases. The CDR3 covers 16 residues. CDR1 is SGHRS, CDR2 YFSETQ, per germline. The CDR3 region is CASSLDGSSYNSPLHF. CDR3 DNA: TGCGCCAGCAGCTTGGATGGGAGCTCCTATAATTCACCCCTCCACTTT.

The chain is built from TRBV4-1 and TRBJ2-1; 11 bases match TRBD2. CDR1 is MGHRA and CDR2 is YSYEKL in the germline V gene. This CDR3 is built from 17 residues. Trimming removed 4 bases from V and 4 bases from J; junction bases left unmatched: 9. Here the CDR3 DNA reads TGCGCCAGCAGCCGGGGAGGACTAGCGGGCTTATACAATGAGCAGTTCTTC. Translation gives CASSRGGLAGLYNEQFF.

The chain has TRBV9 and TRBJ1-6; TRBD1 matches at 9 bases. Germline loops: CDR1 SGDLS, CDR2 YYNGEE. Trimming removed 4 bases from V and 5 bases from J; junction bases left unmatched: 10. This CDR3 spans 17 amino acids. CDR3 DNA: TGTGCCAGCAGCCCTTCCGGGACAGGGTTCGATAATTCACCCCTCCACTTT. Translated, it gives CASSPSGTGFDNSPLHF.

The chain recombines TRBV18 with TRBJ2-5, with D perhaps given as TRBD1 or TRBD2 (5 bases each). The CDR3 spans 15 residues. CDR1 is KGHSH, CDR2 LQKENI, per germline. V lost 3 bases and J 2 bases, leaving 13 bases between the germline ends. Written as DNA, the CDR3 is TGTGCCAGCTCACCGAGCCCGGGACCTCAAGAGACCCAGTACTTC. This encodes CASSPSPGPQETQYF.

With respect to this clone: The junction departs from germline at one end; a sequencing error may be responsible. The genes are TRBV19 and TRBJ2-7; no clear D gene. Per the germline V gene, CDR1 is LNHDA and CDR2 is SQIVND (reference sequence). This CDR3 has 12 amino acids. In DNA, the CDR3 is TGTGCCAGTAGTATAGTCTCCAACGAGCAGTACTTC. It codes for CASSIVSNEQYF.

The chain recombines TRBV10-2 with TRBJ2-2, with D possibly TRBD2 on 6 matching bases. Germline lookup yields CDR1 WSHSY and CDR2 SAAADI. The V end lost 3 bases, the J end lost 8 bases, and 16 bases lay between the germline ends. This CDR3 comprises 15 residues. CDR3 in amino acids: CASSDGGGTGGELFF. CDR3 bases: TGCGCCAGCAGTGACGGCGGAGGGACGGGGGGGGAGCTGTTTTTT.

This chain uses TRBV28 with TRBJ2-5; maybe TRBD2 (6 bases). The CDR3 extends over 14 amino acids. Trimming removed 3 bases at V and 2 bases at J, with 10 bases between. CDR1 is MDHEN and CDR2 is SYDVKM in the germline V gene. As DNA, the CDR3 is TGTGCCAGCAGTTTGCGGGAAAAACAAGAGACCCAGTACTTC. Protein product: CASSLREKQETQYF.

In DNA, the CDR3 is TGTGCCAGCAGCAGAGGGACAGGAAGCAATCAGCCCCAGCATTTT. Protein: CASSRGTGSNQPQHF. The chain carries TRBV7-2 and TRBJ1-5, with 8 bases lining up with TRBD1. V was pared by 5 bases and J by 1 base, with 4 bases of the junction left unmatched. This CDR3 has 15 amino acids. CDR1 and CDR2 (germline): SGHTA, FQGNSA.

The gene calls are TRBV5-5 and TRBJ1-4; D gene unclear. V lost 4 bases and J lost 3, with 7 bases in between. The CDR3 runs 13 residues. Germline assignment: CDR1 SGHKS and CDR2 YYEKEE (reference sequence). The CDR3 is CASSRTANEKLFF. The CDR3 DNA is TGTGCCAGCAGCAGGACGGCTAATGAAAAACTGTTTTTT.

This clone was seen only a few times. The chain recombines TRBV20-1 with TRBJ1-5, with D unclear. V lost 5 bases and J lost 5, with 7 bases in between. Germline CDR1 and CDR2: DFQATT and SNEGSKA (reference sequence). The CDR3 runs 11 residues. Written as DNA, the CDR3 is TGCAGTGCTCAAAAAGATCAGCCCCAGCATTTT. It yields the protein CSAQKDQPQHF.

The chain has TRBV7-6 and TRBJ2-5, with 7 bases fitting TRBD1. Gene TRBJ2-7 matches the end of the DNA better, so the J call may be wrong. Germline values: CDR1 SGHVS, CDR2 FNYEAQ. This CDR3 spans 12 amino acids. The CDR3 sequence is CASSHRGYEQYF. In nucleotides, the CDR3 is TGTGCCAGCAGCCACAGGGGTTACGAGCAGTACTTC.